These 6 T cell receptor beta chains were sequenced from one sample in a study of OX40 agonist ivuxolimab in advanced cancers. Sequencing was performed with immunoSEQ multiplex PCR; in TCRdb, only in-frame clones are kept and a portion is missing. The sample records tens of thousands of clones, approximately 92% being singletons. The sequenced sample was CD4+ or CD8+ T cells sorted from blood, obtained in a trial of the OX40 agonist ivuxolimab. The receptors were gathered from an adult with an advanced solid tumor such as melanoma, head and neck, liver or kidney cancer.

J is TRBJ2-1 and V is TRBV14, with D uncertain. The CDR3 runs to 11 residues. The germline V gene encodes CDR1 SGHDN and CDR2 FVKESK. V lost 6 bases, J lost 4 bases, and 4 bases lay in between. The CDR3 coding sequence is TGTGCCAGCAGTGCTTACAATGAGCAGTTCTTC. It encodes CASSAYNEQFF.

J is TRBJ1-2 and V is TRBV6-5, with a possible D match to TRBD1 (6 bases). The CDR3 runs 15 residues. Trimming left V 5 bases short and J 1 base short, with 14 bases between. CDR1 is MNHEY and CDR2 is SVGAGI in the germline V gene. CDR3 nucleotide sequence: TGTGCCAGCAGTGACTACGGGACACTTAACTATGGCTACACCTTC. Translation gives CASSDYGTLNYGYTF.

The chain is built from TRBV5-6 and TRBJ2-7, with a possible D match to TRBD2 (5 bases). The CDR3 is made up of 16 amino acids. Trimming shortened V by 4 bases and J by 0 bases, and 17 bases separated the two germline ends. Germline V CDR1 and CDR2: SGHDT, YYEEEE. Here the CDR3 reads CASSPPRGGPSYEQYF. The CDR3, as DNA: TGTGCCAGCAGCCCCCCCCGAGGCGGGCCCTCCTACGAGCAGTACTTC.

CDR3 bases: TGTGCCAGCAGTGTAGCGTGGGACGACAATCAGCCCCAGCATTTT. Its protein is CASSVAWDDNQPQHF. The chain links TRBV25-1 to TRBJ1-5; possible D gene TRBD1, 5 bases. From germline, CDR1 is MGHDK and CDR2 SYGVNS. V gave up 4 bases and J gave up 3 bases, with 13 bases separating them. The CDR3 is made up of 15 amino acids.

The J gene is TRBJ2-1, the V gene TRBV27; 9 bases match TRBD2. V lost 6 bases and J lost 4; bases outside the gene matches: 10. Germline assignment: CDR1 MNHEY and CDR2 SMNVEV (reference sequence). The CDR3 totals 16 residues. CDR3 region: CASSRRREGLYNEQFF. The CDR3 region has the DNA TGTGCCAGCAGCCGAAGGCGGGAGGGCCTTTACAATGAGCAGTTCTTC.

The chain combines TRBV18 with TRBJ2-2, with 11 bases matching TRBD1. Germline trimming cut 2 bases from V and 7 bases from J; bases unmatched to any gene: 3. Germline CDR1 is KGHSH and CDR2 is LQKENI. This CDR3 region has 15 residues. The DNA for the CDR3 is TGTGCCAGCTCACCAGGACAGGGGGCCGTCGGGGAGCTGTTTTTT. Amino acid sequence: CASSPGQGAVGELFF.